One sample yielded the 5 T cell receptor beta chains listed below, sequenced in a study of blood T cell repertoires in COVID-19. Measured with immunoSEQ multiplex PCR; TCRdb has only the in-frame clones, and not every one. The sample gives about 94,000 clones, 80% to 85% of which show up once; roughly 6.2% is in the top ten. The sample was peripheral blood. All receptors come from a man in his 60s with acute or convalescent COVID-19.

The chain couples TRBV29-1 to TRBJ1-2; 7 bases fit TRBD1. Germline V gives CDR1 SQVTM, CDR2 ANQGSEA. V lost 7 bases, J lost 3 bases, and 8 bases stayed unmatched. This CDR3 spans 13 amino acids. CDR3 sequence: CSGGQYLDYGYTF. CDR3 bases: TGCAGCGGGGGACAGTATCTTGACTATGGCTACACCTTC.

There are a few counts of this clone. The rearrangement links TRBV5-6 to TRBJ1-5; 7 bases are a match to TRBD1. Trimming removed 3 bases from V and 7 bases from J; junction bases left unmatched: 7. The CDR3 sequence is 14 residues long. Germline V gene data show CDR1 as SGHDT and CDR2 as YYEEEE. CDR3 nucleotides: TGTGCCAGCAGCTCAAGGACAGGTGGACAGCCCCAGCATTTT. Protein: CASSSRTGGQPQHF. Variable domain in full (rest from reference TRBV5-6 and TRBJ1-5): DAGVTQSPTHLIKTRGQQVTLRCSPKSGHDTVSWYQQALGQGPQFIFQYYEEEERQRGNFPDRFSGHQFPNYSSELNVNALLLGDSALYLCASSSRTGGQPQHFGDGTRLSIL.

The chain's CDR3 is CASSSGAGELFF. The CDR3 region has the DNA TGTGCCAGCAGTTCAGGGGCCGGGGAGCTGTTTTTT. V gene TRBV28 combines with J gene TRBJ2-2, with a possible D match to TRBD1 (6 bases). V was shortened by 4 bases and J by 6 bases, with 6 bases between the two germline ends. The CDR3 has 12 amino acids. Per germline, CDR1 MDHEN and CDR2 SYDVKM.

The rearrangement uses TRBV7-2 and TRBJ1-1; no reliable D call. The CDR3 covers 15 residues. Trimming shortened V by 8 bases and J by 0 bases, and 16 bases separated the two germline ends. In germline, CDR1 is SGHTA, CDR2 FQGNSA. The CDR3 protein is CASLPPGWMNTEAFF. DNA for the CDR3: TGTGCCAGCCTCCCGCCAGGCTGGATGAACACTGAAGCTTTCTTT.

The J gene is TRBJ2-7, the V gene TRBV10-3, with 7 bases that match TRBD1. The CDR3 is 15 residues long. The germline gives CDR1 ENHRY, CDR2 SYGVKD. J gave up 3 bases and V 4 bases, and 9 bases lay outside the gene matches. The chain's CDR3 is CAISVLRQGDYEQYF. CDR3 in DNA: TGTGCCATCAGTGTCCTCCGACAGGGAGACTACGAGCAGTACTTC.